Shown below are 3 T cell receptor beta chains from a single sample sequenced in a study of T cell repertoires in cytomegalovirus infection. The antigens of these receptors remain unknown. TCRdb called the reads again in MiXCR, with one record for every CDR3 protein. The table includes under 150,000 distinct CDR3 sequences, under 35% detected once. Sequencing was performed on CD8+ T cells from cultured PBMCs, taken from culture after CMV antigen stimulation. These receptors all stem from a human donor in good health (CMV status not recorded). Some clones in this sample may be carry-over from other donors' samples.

In nucleotides, the CDR3 is TGCGCCAGCAGCCAAGATTGGACAGCGTCCTACGAGCAGTACTTC. Protein: CASSQDWTASYEQYF. The rearrangement joins TRBV4-1 to TRBJ2-7; a weak D match, TRBD1 (6 bases). The germline V and J ends were trimmed by 0 bases and 1 base, with 10 bases remaining between them. This CDR3 is built from 15 residues. Germline lookup yields CDR1 MGHRA and CDR2 YSYEKL.

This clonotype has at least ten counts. The CDR3 DNA is TGTGCCAGCAGCGTAGGGACCGGGGAGCTGTTTTTT. Protein: CASSVGTGELFF. The chain combines TRBV9 with TRBJ2-2; D is unclear. V shed 0 bases and J shed 5 bases, with 2 bases lying between them. CDR3 length: 12 residues. Germline loops: CDR1 SGDLS, CDR2 YYNGEE.

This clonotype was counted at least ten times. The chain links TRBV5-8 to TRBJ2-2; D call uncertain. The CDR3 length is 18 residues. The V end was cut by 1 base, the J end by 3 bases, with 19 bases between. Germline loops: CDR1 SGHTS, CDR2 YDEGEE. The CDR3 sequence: CASSLSLPRFLYTGELFF. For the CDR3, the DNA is TGTGCCAGCAGCTTGTCGTTGCCCAGGTTTCTTTACACCGGGGAGCTGTTTTTT.